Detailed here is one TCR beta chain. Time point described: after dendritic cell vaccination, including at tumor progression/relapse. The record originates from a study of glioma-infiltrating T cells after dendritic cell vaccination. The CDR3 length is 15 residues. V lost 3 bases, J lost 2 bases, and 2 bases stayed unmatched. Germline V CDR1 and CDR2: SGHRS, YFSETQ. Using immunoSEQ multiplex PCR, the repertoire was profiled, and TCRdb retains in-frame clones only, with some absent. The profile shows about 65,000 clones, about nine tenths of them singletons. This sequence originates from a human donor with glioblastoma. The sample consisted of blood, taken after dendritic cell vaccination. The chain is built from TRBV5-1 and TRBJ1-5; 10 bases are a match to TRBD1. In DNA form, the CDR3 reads TGCGCCAGCAGCTCCGGGACAGGGGGCAATCAGCCCCAGCATTTT. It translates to CASSSGTGGNQPQHF.